These 5 T cell receptor beta chains originate from one sample sequenced in a study of regulatory and conventional T cells in RAG deficiency. Conventional CD4+ T cells were sorted from blood as CD25-low CD127-high cells. Repertoires were generated with immunoSEQ multiplex PCR, while TCRdb's copy carries only in-frame clones and drops some. Counted here are about 660 clones, approximately 41% occurring once; the ten biggest clones make up 35% to 40%. Sequenced: CD4+ effector T cells sorted from blood. The receptors originated from a human donor with RAG deficiency presenting as severe combined immunodeficiency.

V usage is TRBV5-4 and J usage is TRBJ2-2; D may match TRBD1 or TRBD2 (5 bases each). V was cut by 0 bases and J by 2 bases, with 5 bases left in between. The CDR3 length is 14 residues. From germline, CDR1 is SGHNT and CDR2 YYREEE (reference sequence). CDR3 region: CASSLGDNTGELFF. As DNA, the CDR3 is TGTGCCAGCAGCTTGGGGGACAACACCGGGGAGCTGTTTTTT.

The gene calls are TRBV25-1 and TRBJ1-2; 9 bases are shared with TRBD1. From germline, CDR1 is MGHDK and CDR2 SYGVNS. Losses at the gene ends were 6 bases for V and 3 bases for J; bases not matched to a gene: 8. The CDR3 spans 15 residues. The CDR3: CASSVRTGGDYGYTF. CDR3 in DNA: TGTGCCAGCAGCGTGCGAACAGGGGGCGACTATGGCTACACCTTC.

The sample holds one count of this clone. A read error may produce the germline difference seen at one junction end. This chain connects TRBV7-3 to TRBJ2-1; no clear D gene. Germline CDR1 SGHTA, CDR2 FQGTGA. The CDR3 covers 13 residues. The DNA for the CDR3 is TGTGCCAGCAGTTTAACCTCCTACAATGAGCAGTTCTTC. Protein product: CASSLTSYNEQFF.

The chain couples TRBV7-3 to TRBJ1-5; 7 nucleotides agree with TRBD1. From germline, CDR1 is SGHTA and CDR2 FQGTGA. J was trimmed by 4 bases and V by 3 bases; bases with no gene match: 9. The CDR3 spans 16 residues. CDR3 nucleotides: TGTGCCAGCAGCTTCAGGACAGGCAATTTAAATCAGCCCCAGCATTTT. Amino acid sequence: CASSFRTGNLNQPQHF.

The V and J genes are TRBV6-6 and TRBJ2-7; no reliable D call. V was shortened by 4 bases and J by 4 bases, with 14 bases between the two germline ends. Germline loops: CDR1 MNHNY, CDR2 SVGAGI (reference sequence). The CDR3 covers 14 residues. CDR3 DNA: TGTGCCAGCAGTTTGCAAGCTTTCTGGTACGAGCAGTACTTC. Translated, it gives CASSLQAFWYEQYF.